This TCR beta chain emerged from a study of human CD8 memory T cell subsets. Study-wide results and caveats: Of all T cell receptor chains, just the beta chains were sequenced in this study.

Remarks on this clonotype: Its antigen is undetermined.

UMI-labeled 5' RACE generated the TCR beta libraries. Original data processing: TCR beta libraries each contained about 2,700 to 18,000 functional CDR3 beta clonotypes. One entry per CDR3 protein, without DNA, is what TCRdb gives after re-calling the 5' RACE reads. The V and J calls and clone size come from TCRdb's table, not from the authors' own analysis. This sample contains around 10,000 distinct CDR3 sequences. The CDR3 is made up of 14 amino acids. Germline CDR1 SEHNR, CDR2 FQNEAQ (reference sequence). The sequence was obtained from a human donor in good health. The sample consisted of CD8+ stem-like memory T cells (TSCM and TCM) sorted from PBMCs. The subset is: stem-like memory CD8 T cells (TSTEM), CCR7+ PD-1- TIGIT-. The rearrangement links TRBV7-9 to TRBJ2-7; with no DNA, the TCRdb D assignment of TRBD1 cannot be verified. CDR3: CASSPRTGLGEQYF.